The 26 T cell receptor beta chains below all came from one sample that was sequenced in a study of control samples from healthy donors and cancer patients. The repertoire was sequenced with immunoSEQ multiplex PCR; TCRdb's copy has only in-frame clones and lacks some. Found here are 90,000 to 150,000 clones, 70% to 90% of them singletons; the top ten hold around 40%. The sample was blood. These receptor sequences come from a man in his fifties in good health.

The J gene is TRBJ2-5, the V gene TRBV7-9; D might be TRBD1 (5 bases). The ends were cut back, 4 bases at V and 3 bases at J, with 21 bases in the middle. In germline, CDR1 is SEHNR, CDR2 FQNEAQ (reference sequence). This CDR3 region has 17 residues. The CDR3 DNA reads TGTGCCAGCAGCTCCCTTAGACCGGGCAGGGAAAAAGAGACCCAGTACTTC. It is translated as CASSSLRPGREKETQYF.

The V call is TRBV4-1, the J call TRBJ1-5; weak D call: TRBD1 (5 bases). CDR1 is MGHRA and CDR2 is YSYEKL in the germline V gene. The germline V and J ends were trimmed by 0 bases and 4 bases, with 10 bases remaining between them. The CDR3 loop spans 15 amino acids. The CDR3 DNA reads as TGCGCCAGCAGCCAAGATGGGACGGAGAATCAGCCCCAGCATTTT. Amino acid sequence: CASSQDGTENQPQHF.

This clone has only one observation. CDR3 DNA: TGTGCCAGCAGCTTAGACCAGGGTGCGCTACGCGAGCAGTACTTC. Encoded protein: CASSLDQGALREQYF. The rearrangement joins TRBV7-6 to TRBJ2-7; possible D gene TRBD1, 5 bases. V was trimmed by 1 base and J by 6 bases, leaving 16 bases between them. The CDR3 sequence is 15 residues long. Germline V gene sequence: CDR1 SGHVS, CDR2 FNYEAQ. The full variable domain, its missing parts supplied by reference TRBV7-6 and TRBJ2-7, is GAGVSQSPRYKVTKRGQDVALRCDPISGHVSLYWYRQALGQGPEFLTYFNYEAQQDKSGLPNDRFSAERPEGSISTLTIQRTEQRDSAMYRCASSLDQGALREQYFGPGTRLTVT.

The chain employs TRBV27 and TRBJ1-4; D uncertain. The V end was cut by 7 bases, the J end by 2 bases, with 17 bases between. This CDR3 has 16 amino acids. Looked up from germline, CDR1 is MNHEY and CDR2 is SMNVEV (reference sequence). The CDR3, as DNA: TGTGCCAGCACCCAGACCCGGGGTGGCACTAATGAAAAACTGTTTTTT. Its protein is CASTQTRGGTNEKLFF.

The chain uses TRBV7-8 and TRBJ2-5, with no clear D. The CDR3 is 13 residues long. CDR1 and CDR2 from the germline V gene are SGHVS and FQNEAQ. V was clipped by 5 bases and J by 0 bases, with 7 bases between them. The CDR3 DNA is TGTGCCAGCAGCCCCAAGTACCAAGAGACCCAGTACTTC. The encoded protein is CASSPKYQETQYF.

CDR3 nucleotides: TGTGCCAGCAGTGAGGTCGGCGGGGGCTACGAGCAGTACTTC. It yields the protein CASSEVGGGYEQYF. This sequence joins TRBV2 and TRBJ2-7; 7 bases map to TRBD2. V shed 3 bases, J shed 3 bases, and the junction held 5 bases outside the gene matches. Germline values: CDR1 SNHLY, CDR2 FYNNEI. This CDR3 is built from 14 residues.

The chain joins TRBV6-2 or TRBV6-3 to TRBJ1-5; 10 bases are a match to TRBD1. Germline lookup yields CDR1 MNHEY and CDR2 SVGEGT. CDR3 length: 17 residues. V lost 0 bases to trimming and J lost 3 bases; unmatched junction nucleotides: 5. The CDR3 is CASSYSGTGVNNQPQHF. CDR3 in DNA: TGTGCCAGCAGTTACTCGGGGACAGGGGTCAACAATCAGCCCCAGCATTTT.

V is TRBV19 and J is TRBJ2-1; TRBD2 matches at 7 bases. CDR1 and CDR2 from the germline V gene are LNHDA and SQIVND (reference sequence). With 0 bases clipped from V and 12 bases from J, the junction kept 8 bases outside the gene matches. The CDR3 is made up of 14 amino acids. CDR3 region: CASSIDQVPGGQFF. CDR3 bases: TGTGCCAGTAGTATAGACCAGGTCCCGGGGGGGCAGTTCTTC.

This clone was observed a handful of times. V is TRBV5-4 and J is TRBJ1-2; 8 bases fit TRBD1. The CDR3 contains 13 residues. CDR1 and CDR2 from the germline V gene are SGHNT and YYREEE (reference sequence). The V and J ends lost 4 bases and 4 bases, in that order; junction bases with no gene match: 3. CDR3 sequence: CASSPGGSYGYTF. The CDR3, as DNA: TGTGCCAGCAGCCCAGGGGGCTCCTATGGCTACACCTTC.

The rearrangement links TRBV7-2 to TRBJ2-5, with 8 bases lining up with TRBD2. Germline V gene lookup returns CDR1 SGHTA and CDR2 FQGNSA. The CDR3 loop spans 13 amino acids. The V and J ends lost 5 bases and 5 bases, in that order; junction bases with no gene match: 4. The CDR3 DNA follows: TGTGCCAGCAGCCAACCTAGCGGGGAGACCCAGTACTTC. Its translation is CASSQPSGETQYF.

This clone was observed once. This chain joins TRBV30 and TRBJ1-1; 7 nucleotides match TRBD1. The V gene's germline CDR1 is GTSNPN and CDR2 SVGIG (reference sequence). The CDR3 runs to 13 residues. V was pared by 2 bases and J by 2 bases, with 2 bases of the junction left unmatched. CDR3 sequence reads: CAWSRQGNTEAFF. The CDR3 bases are TGTGCCTGGAGTAGACAGGGTAACACTGAAGCTTTCTTT.

Here the CDR3 DNA reads TGTGCCAGCAGCTTGACAGGGGCGGGAGGCTACACCTTC. Its translation is CASSLTGAGGYTF. This rearrangement joins TRBV5-4 to TRBJ1-2; 7 bases line up with TRBD1. The CDR3 totals 13 residues. The germline gives CDR1 SGHNT, CDR2 YYREEE (reference sequence). V was pared by 1 base and J by 8 bases, with 5 bases of the junction left unmatched. The variable domain in full, completed from reference TRBV5-4 and TRBJ1-2, reads ETGVTQSPTHLIKTRGQQVTLRCSSQSGHNTVSWYQQALGQGPQFIFQYYREEENGRGNFPPRFSGLQFPNYSSELNVNALELDDSALYLCASSLTGAGGYTFGSGTRLTVV.

The rearrangement links TRBV27 to TRBJ1-1, with TRBD1 matching over 7 bases. V dropped 4 bases and J dropped 6; count of bases not matched to a gene: 8. Germline V lookup: CDR1 MNHEY, CDR2 SMNVEV (reference sequence). The length of the CDR3 is 14 residues. CDR3 DNA: TGTGCCAGCAGTTCGCCGACAGGGAAGGCTGAAGCTTTCTTT. It codes for CASSSPTGKAEAFF.

This chain links TRBV29-1 with TRBJ1-4; maybe TRBD1 (5 bases). Trimming left V 5 bases short and J 3 bases short, with 10 bases between. This CDR3 spans 13 amino acids. CDR1 and CDR2 from the germline V gene are SQVTM and ANQGSEA. CDR3 protein: CSVLREANEKLFF. The CDR3 DNA sequence: TGCAGCGTTCTCAGGGAGGCTAATGAAAAACTGTTTTTT.

CDR3 nucleotides: TGTGCCAGCAGCGTAGGGGGTAGACAAGAGACCCAGTACTTC. Protein: CASSVGGRQETQYF. The V gene is TRBV9, the J gene TRBJ2-5; D gene uncertain. CDR1 SGDLS and CDR2 YYNGEE come from the germline V gene. This CDR3 comprises 14 residues. V dropped 0 bases and J dropped 2 bases, with 8 bases sitting between them. The full variable domain, completed using reference TRBV9 and TRBJ2-5, is DSGVTQTPKHLITATGQRVTLRCSPRSGDLSVYWYQQSLDQGLQFLIQYYNGEERAKGNILERFSAQQFPDLHSELNLSSLELGDSALYFCASSVGGRQETQYFGPGTRLLVL.

This clone has just one count. The CDR3 sequence is CASGAGQGARGYTF. DNA for the CDR3: TGTGCTAGTGGGGCGGGACAGGGGGCGAGAGGCTACACCTTC. The genes are TRBV12-5 and TRBJ1-2; 12 nucleotides align to TRBD1. The V gene end was trimmed by 6 bases and the J gene end by 8 bases; junction bases not matched to a gene: 7. The CDR3 totals 14 residues. CDR1 is LGHNT, CDR2 FRNRAP, per germline.

The chain couples TRBV6-5 to TRBJ1-1, with TRBD1 matching 9 bases. Trimming took 6 bases from V and 1 from J; bases not matched to a gene: 3. Germline V lookup: CDR1 MNHEY, CDR2 SVGAGI. This CDR3 region has 14 residues. The DNA for the CDR3 is TGTGCCAGCAGGGACAGGGGATCGAACACTGAAGCTTTCTTT. It yields the protein CASRDRGSNTEAFF.

This clone is a singleton in its sample. The sample holds other DNA sequences that translate to the same CDR3. This rearrangement joins TRBV19 to TRBJ1-1; no clear D gene. V was trimmed by 2 bases and J by 0 bases, leaving 4 bases between them. The CDR3 has 13 amino acids. Germline V gene data show CDR1 as LNHDA and CDR2 as SQIVND (reference sequence). CDR3 in amino acids: CASSISMNTEAFF. Here the CDR3 DNA reads TGTGCCAGTAGTATATCCATGAACACTGAAGCTTTCTTT.

V usage is TRBV6-5 and J usage is TRBJ1-2; 8 bases fit TRBD1. The CDR3 consists of 15 residues. V lost 5 bases and J lost 0; bases outside the gene matches: 5. Germline CDR1 reads MNHEY; CDR2 reads SVGAGI. In nucleotides, the CDR3 is TGTGCCAGCAGTACGGACAGGGACACTAACTATGGCTACACCTTC. This encodes CASSTDRDTNYGYTF.

This rearrangement joins TRBV9 to TRBJ2-1; TRBD2 matches 9 bases. The ends lost 0 bases at V and 6 bases at J; junction bases unmatched: 4. This CDR3 comprises 15 residues. Per the germline V gene, CDR1 is SGDLS and CDR2 is YYNGEE. The CDR3 nucleotides read TGTGCCAGCAGCGTAGGAGGCGGGGGGGCCAATGAGCAGTTCTTC. It codes for CASSVGGGGANEQFF. Looking up the rest from reference TRBV9 and TRBJ2-1 gives the full variable domain: DSGVTQTPKHLITATGQRVTLRCSPRSGDLSVYWYQQSLDQGLQFLIQYYNGEERAKGNILERFSAQQFPDLHSELNLSSLELGDSALYFCASSVGGGGANEQFFGPGTRLTVL.

The chain joins TRBV10-3 to TRBJ1-2, with D possibly TRBD1 on 6 matching bases. Germline CDR1 reads ENHRY; CDR2 reads SYGVKD. This CDR3 comprises 15 residues. V lost 3 bases and J 8 bases, leaving 19 bases between the germline ends. CDR3 DNA sequence: TGTGCCATCAGTGATTTCAAGAGGGGGAGGCACGGCTACACCTTC. Translating gives CAISDFKRGRHGYTF.

The rearrangement uses TRBV2 and TRBJ2-7, with D unclear. Deletions cut 4 bases from V and 3 bases from J, with 4 bases between. CDR3 length equals 11 residues. Per the germline V gene, CDR1 is SNHLY and CDR2 is FYNNEI. For the CDR3, the DNA is TGTGCCAGCAGTGGCAGCTACGAGCAGTACTTC. This translates into CASSGSYEQYF.

The chain couples TRBV6-5 to TRBJ1-1; D is possibly TRBD1 (6 bases). The CDR3 is 14 amino acids. Trimming took off 2 bases at V and 3 bases at J, with 10 bases between the two ends. Germline lookup yields CDR1 MNHEY and CDR2 SVGAGI. CDR3 DNA sequence: TGTGCCAGCAGTTACGGGAGGGGGGACACTGAAGCTTTCTTT. Its translation is CASSYGRGDTEAFF.

The rearrangement joins TRBV24-1 to TRBJ2-3; 8 positions match TRBD1. Germline CDR1 is KGHDR and CDR2 is SFDVKD. This CDR3 region has 15 residues. The V gene end was trimmed by 3 bases and the J gene end by 7 bases; junction bases not matched to a gene: 8. CDR3 region: CATSDGQGARNTQYF. The CDR3, as DNA: TGTGCCACCAGTGATGGCCAGGGGGCGCGAAATACGCAGTATTTT.

The J gene is TRBJ2-3, the V gene TRBV7-8; D is undetermined. There are 16 residues in the CDR3. Germline values: CDR1 SGHVS, CDR2 FQNEAQ. Trimming took off 5 bases at V and 1 base at J, with 16 bases between the two ends. CDR3 residues: CASSPNSAPGTDTQYF. Here the CDR3 DNA reads TGTGCCAGCAGCCCTAATTCTGCTCCCGGCACAGATACGCAGTATTTT.

As DNA, the CDR3 is TGTGCCAGCAGCGTAGACCCCGCGAACACTGAAGCTTTCTTT. Its protein product is CASSVDPANTEAFF. The gene calls are TRBV9 and TRBJ1-1; D gene ambiguous. Trimming took off 0 bases at V and 1 base at J, with 7 bases between the two ends. Looked up from germline, CDR1 is SGDLS and CDR2 is YYNGEE. The CDR3 has 14 amino acids.